This T cell receptor beta chain was recovered during a study of cytomegalovirus exposure and HLA in healthy donors. PCR employed 60 Vbeta and 13 Jbeta primers. The data were produced by immunoSEQ multiplex PCR, yet TCRdb's version contains in-frame clones alone and is incomplete. Altogether 90,000 to 110,000 clones are present, approximately 79% being singletons, with the ten largest covering around 6.9%. The length of the CDR3 is 15 residues. Deletions cut 4 bases from V and 1 base from J, with 10 bases between. The germline V gene encodes CDR1 LGHNA and CDR2 YSLEER. Healthy people donating bone marrow made up the donors. Whole-study results and caveats: The authors reported that TCR beta sequences could predict HLA-A and HLA-B alleles. These predictions were accurate for most subjects in the first cohort. CMV serostatus stood as the only immune exposure information on hand.

Note on this clone: Its target is unknown.

Sequenced: PBMCs. This rearrangement joins TRBV4-3 to TRBJ2-2, with D tentatively TRBD1 (6 bases). The source of this sequence is a man aged 30 to 39 in good health and CMV-seropositive. CDR3: CASSRGTQNTGELFF. The DNA for the CDR3 is TGCGCCAGCAGCCGAGGGACACAGAACACCGGGGAGCTGTTTTTT.